The rows below give T cell receptor beta chains drawn from one sample of a study of cytomegalovirus exposure and HLA in healthy donors. Sequencing used immunoSEQ multiplex PCR; TCRdb keeps in-frame clones, though not all of them. The data contain more than 80,000 clones, 65% to 85% of them singletons. Sequences were obtained from PBMCs. The receptors come from a woman in her sixties in good health and CMV-seropositive. Both conserved end residues are part of each CDR3. D genes are given only for firm matches. Not every row has a clone size; where given, it reads once, few, many or a size class.

v_gene	d_gene	abundance	len	j_gene	CDR3aa	CDR3nt
TRBV4-1	TRBD2	medium-sized	17	TRBJ2-7	CASSHASGGLAGQEQYF	TGCGCCAGCAGCCACGCCTCGGGGGGACTAGCGGGTCAAGAGCAGTACTTC
TRBV9	TRBD2	NA	15	TRBJ2-2	CASSVRTSDSGELFF	TGTGCCAGCAGCGTTAGAACTAGCGATTCCGGGGAGCTGTTTTTT
TRBV23-1	TRBD1	few	14	TRBJ1-2	CASSHSTGIYGYTF	TGCGCCAGCAGTCATTCGACAGGGATCTATGGCTACACCTTC
TRBV2	TRBD1	NA	15	TRBJ1-4	CASSGERTGNEKLFF	TGTGCCAGCAGTGGGGAGAGGACAGGGAATGAAAAACTGTTTTTT
TRBV6-1	NA	NA	11	TRBJ1-4	CASRGEVGLFF	TGTGCCAGCAGGGGGGAGGTTGGACTGTTTTTT
TRBV6-1	TRBD2	once	14	TRBJ2-5	CASSNSGSWETQYF	TGTGCCAGCAGTAATAGCGGGAGTTGGGAGACCCAGTACTTC
TRBV16	TRBD2	NA	15	TRBJ2-1	CASSPSGLAQNEQFF	TGTGCCAGCAGCCCCTCGGGACTAGCGCAAAATGAGCAGTTCTTC
TRBV5-1	NA	NA	14	TRBJ2-1	CASSGEGWDNEQFF	TGCGCCAGCAGTGGTGAGGGCTGGGACAATGAGCAGTTCTTC
TRBV7-8	TRBD1	NA	13	TRBJ1-2	CASSARTGSGYTF	TGTGCCAGCAGCGCGCGGACAGGGTCCGGCTACACCTTC
TRBV7-2	NA	NA	13	TRBJ1-3	CASSPGSGNTIYF	TGTGCCAGCAGCCCAGGTTCCGGAAACACCATATATTTT
TRBV10-3	NA	NA	12	TRBJ2-2	CATGEGAGELFF	TGTGCCACCGGCGAGGGGGCCGGGGAGCTGTTTTTT
TRBV7-9	TRBD1	NA	16	TRBJ1-5	CASSLTSGQSDGPQHF	TGTGCCAGCAGCTTAACCTCGGGACAGAGCGATGGGCCCCAGCATTTT
TRBV7-9	TRBD1	NA	14	TRBJ1-5	CASSLTGEDQPQHF	TGTGCCAGCAGCTTGACAGGGGAGGACCAGCCCCAGCATTTT
TRBV29-1	NA	NA	12	TRBJ1-2	CSVWEGSYGYTF	TGCAGCGTTTGGGAGGGTTCCTATGGCTACACCTTC
TRBV2	NA	NA	13	TRBJ1-4	CASSEYGGEKLFF	TGTGCCAGCAGTGAATACGGCGGCGAAAAACTGTTTTTT
TRBV19	NA	NA	15	TRBJ1-1	CASSIDIRGGAEAFF	TGTGCCAGTAGTATAGATATCAGGGGTGGGGCTGAAGCTTTCTTT
TRBV11-2	TRBD2	NA	15	TRBJ2-7	CASSLPRLAGHEQYF	TGTGCCAGCAGCCTGCCCAGACTAGCTGGCCACGAGCAGTACTTC
TRBV20-1	NA	NA	11	TRBJ1-4	CSAWEEPKLFF	TGCAGTGCCTGGGAGGAGCCAAAACTGTTTTTT
TRBV7-9	NA	NA	12	TRBJ2-7	CSSSLTSYEQYF	TGTTCCAGCAGCCTCACGAGCTACGAGCAGTACTTC
TRBV7-9	NA	NA	14	TRBJ1-1	CASSLVGGTTEAFF	TGTGCCAGCAGCTTAGTGGGGGGAACCACTGAAGCTTTCTTT